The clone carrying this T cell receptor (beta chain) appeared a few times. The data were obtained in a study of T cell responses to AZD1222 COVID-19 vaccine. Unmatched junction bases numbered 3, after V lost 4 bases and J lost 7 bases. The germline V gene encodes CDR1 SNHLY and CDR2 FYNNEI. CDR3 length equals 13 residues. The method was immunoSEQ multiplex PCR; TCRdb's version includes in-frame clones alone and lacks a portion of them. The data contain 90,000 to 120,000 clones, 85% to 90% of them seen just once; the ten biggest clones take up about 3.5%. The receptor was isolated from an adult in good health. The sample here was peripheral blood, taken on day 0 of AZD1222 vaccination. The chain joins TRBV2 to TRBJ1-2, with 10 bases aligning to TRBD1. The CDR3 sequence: CASSGQGASGYTF. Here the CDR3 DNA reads TGTGCCAGCAGTGGACAGGGGGCAAGTGGCTACACCTTC. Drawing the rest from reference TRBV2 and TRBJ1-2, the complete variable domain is EPEVTQTPSHQVTQMGQEVILRCVPISNHLYFYWYRQILGQKVEFLVSFYNNEISEKSEIFDDQFSVERPDGSNFTLKIRSTKLEDSAMYFCASSGQGASGYTFGSGTRLTVV.